One sample yielded the 13 T cell receptor beta chains listed below, sequenced in a study of blood T cell repertoires in COVID-19 (dated by TCRdb to 2019 to 2021). Library construction relied on the immunoSEQ multiplex PCR assay. The clones in this table, taken by TCRdb from immuneACCESS, are in-frame only. Not every clone is retained; where verified, under half of the shortfall comes from an unresolved V gene, and the cause of the rest is unknown. This sample holds roughly 330,000 clones; approximately 90% were observed only once. Approximately 9.3% of the sample lies in the top ten. The sequenced sample was peripheral blood. These receptors all come from a young man with COVID-19, enrolled during active disease.

V gene TRBV28 combines with J gene TRBJ2-7; D perhaps matches TRBD1 (6 bases). The V gene lost 6 bases and the J gene lost 2 bases, with 11 bases spanning the gap. The germline CDR1 and CDR2 sequences are MDHEN and SYDVKM. This CDR3 has 13 amino acids. CDR3 DNA: TGTGCCAGCAGAACAGGGCAACCCTACGAGCAGTACTTC. This translates into CASRTGQPYEQYF.

This chain uses TRBV29-1 with TRBJ2-7; 9 positions match TRBD1. Trimming removed 2 bases from V and 5 bases from J; junction bases left unmatched: 7. Germline-derived CDR1 and CDR2 are SQVTM and ANQGSEA. CDR3 length equals 14 residues. The CDR3 spells CSVERGQGLNEQYF. The CDR3 DNA reads as TGCAGCGTTGAAAGGGGACAGGGTCTCAACGAGCAGTACTTC.

In nucleotides, the CDR3 is TGTGCCAGCAGCCATGACAGGGCCAACCAAGAGACCCAGTACTTC. This translates into CASSHDRANQETQYF. The chain joins TRBV7-9 to TRBJ2-5, with 7 nucleotides matching TRBD1. Trimming cost V 5 bases and J 0 bases; bases outside gene matches: 6. The length of the CDR3 is 15 residues. Germline CDR1 reads SEHNR; CDR2 reads FQNEAQ (reference sequence).

The chain joins TRBV7-3 to TRBJ2-1; 7 bases are shared with TRBD2. V was clipped by 5 bases and J by 0 bases; unmatched bases: 7. In germline, CDR1 is SGHTA, CDR2 FQGTGA. The CDR3 has 16 residues. The CDR3 DNA follows: TGTGCCAGCAGCCGAACAACTAGCGCCTCCTACAATGAGCAGTTCTTC. Residues: CASSRTTSASYNEQFF.

The V and J genes are TRBV10-3 and TRBJ2-7; TRBD2 agrees at 7 bases. Losses at the gene ends were 6 bases for V and 1 base for J; bases not matched to a gene: 9. This CDR3 region has 15 residues. Germline V gives CDR1 ENHRY, CDR2 SYGVKD. The CDR3 nucleotides read TGTGCCATCAGGGCGGGGGAGGGGCCATCCTACGAGCAGTACTTC. Translated, it gives CAIRAGEGPSYEQYF.

The chain combines TRBV5-1 with TRBJ2-1; 8 nucleotides line up with TRBD1. The CDR3 sequence is 15 residues long. The V and J ends lost 4 bases and 2 bases, in that order; junction bases with no gene match: 5. Germline V lookup: CDR1 SGHRS, CDR2 YFSETQ. CDR3 DNA sequence: TGCGCCAGCAGCGCGGGACAGGTCACCTACAATGAGCAGTTCTTC. Protein: CASSAGQVTYNEQFF.

The chain has TRBV28 and TRBJ2-7; the D gene is possibly TRBD1 (6 bases). Trimming left V 6 bases short and J 2 bases short, with 11 bases between. The germline V gene has CDR1 MDHEN and CDR2 SYDVKM. The CDR3 has 13 residues. Written as DNA, the CDR3 is TGTGCCAGCAGCAGAGACAGGACCTACGAGCAGTACTTC. Amino acids: CASSRDRTYEQYF.

This chain joins TRBV5-6 and TRBJ1-2, with 9 positions matching TRBD1. Germline V gene lookup returns CDR1 SGHDT and CDR2 YYEEEE. V shed 1 base, J shed 4 bases, and the junction held 5 bases outside the gene matches. This CDR3 has 15 residues. The CDR3 loop reads CASSLTVTGGYGYTF. CDR3 DNA: TGTGCCAGCAGCTTGACAGTGACAGGGGGCTATGGCTACACCTTC.

In this sample, this clone turned up once. The chain combines TRBV5-1 with TRBJ2-3; TRBD2 might be the D (7 bases). This CDR3 has 14 residues. V lost 2 bases, J lost 4 bases, and 11 bases lay in between. Per germline, CDR1 SGHRS and CDR2 YFSETQ. The CDR3 sequence is CASSLEGGSDTQYF. CDR3 sequence (DNA): TGCGCCAGCAGCTTAGAGGGGGGGTCAGATACGCAGTATTTT.

The J gene is TRBJ2-3, the V gene TRBV5-1; 9 nucleotides align to TRBD1. Trimming removed 0 bases from V and 6 bases from J; junction bases left unmatched: 5. Germline lookup yields CDR1 SGHRS and CDR2 YFSETQ. The CDR3 is made up of 15 amino acids. The CDR3 loop is CASSLGQGVKDTQYF. CDR3 in DNA: TGCGCCAGCAGCTTGGGACAGGGGGTTAAGGATACGCAGTATTTT.

This chain links TRBV14 with TRBJ1-2, with 7 bases identical to TRBD1. Germline V gene sequence: CDR1 SGHDN, CDR2 FVKESK. Trimming at V came to 5 bases and at J to 2 bases, leaving 5 bases not matched to a gene. The CDR3 length is 14 residues. The CDR3 loop reads CASSDRQGNYGYTF. The CDR3 DNA sequence: TGTGCCAGCAGCGACAGACAGGGAAACTATGGCTACACCTTC.

The chain couples TRBV9 to TRBJ2-7; D possibly corresponds to TRBD2 (6 bases). V was clipped by 0 bases and J by 2 bases, with 12 bases between them. Germline lookup yields CDR1 SGDLS and CDR2 YYNGEE. The CDR3 covers 15 residues. CDR3 DNA: TGTGCCAGCAGCGTAGAAGGGACTTCTACCTACGAGCAGTACTTC. Its protein is CASSVEGTSTYEQYF.

The rearrangement uses TRBV9 and TRBJ2-3, with 7 bases fitting TRBD1. This CDR3 region has 14 residues. Germline V gives CDR1 SGDLS, CDR2 YYNGEE. J was trimmed by 6 bases and V by 2 bases; bases with no gene match: 6. CDR3 nucleotide sequence: TGTGCCAGCAGCGTGGGACAGAGTGTGGATACGCAGTATTTT. Amino acids: CASSVGQSVDTQYF.